This record looks at one T cell receptor (beta chain) sequence and its context. In germline, CDR1 is SGHRS, CDR2 YFSETQ. The ends were cut back, 4 bases at V and 10 bases at J, with 15 bases in the middle. CDR3 length: 13 amino acids. Using a J-beta primer mix together with a sample-barcoded 5' primer, a second PCR was run for roughly 6 to 12 cycles. TCRdb redid the calling of the 5' RACE reads with MiXCR, one entry per CDR3 protein. The data contain around 800,000 distinct CDR3 sequences, under 30% of them singletons. This sample stems from a study of blood T cells in healthy people across ages. These data were likewise used in another study, on T cells of mothers and their children.

The rearrangement uses TRBV5-1 and TRBJ2-1, with D perhaps matching TRBD1 (6 bases). The sequence derives from a boy aged 5-17 years in good health. What was sequenced was blood. This CDR3 is CASSRPQGNEQFF. In DNA, the CDR3 is TGCGCCAGCAGCAGACCACAGGGTAACGAGCAGTTCTTC.